Sequencing of this TCR beta chain was carried out in a study of OX40 agonist ivuxolimab in advanced cancers. General study points: Nonresponders included some who also had low normalized T-cell clonal expansion. Averaging showed that CD8+ T cells had more expanded clones than CD4+ did. Doses of 0.1 to 3.0 mg/kg were accompanied by clonal expansion of CD4+ and CD8+ blood T cells by week 6.

This CDR3 is 16 amino acids long. Trimming pared 4 bases from V and 2 bases from J, leaving 16 bases between. Per the germline V gene, CDR1 is SGHNT and CDR2 is YYREEE (reference sequence). As regards this clone: Its antigen is unknown.

The data were produced by immunoSEQ multiplex PCR, yet TCRdb's version contains in-frame clones alone and is incomplete. In the table there are tens of thousands of clones, roughly 84% of which are singletons. The TCR originated in an adult with an advanced solid tumor such as melanoma, head and neck, liver or kidney cancer. The V call is TRBV5-4, the J call TRBJ2-1; possibly TRBD1 or TRBD2 for D (5 bases each). This specimen consisted of CD4+ or CD8+ T cells sorted from blood, obtained in a trial of the OX40 agonist ivuxolimab. CDR3 amino acids: CASSLEHGAPYNEQFF. For the CDR3, the DNA is TGTGCCAGCAGCCTGGAGCACGGGGCCCCCTACAATGAGCAGTTCTTC.